The clone carrying this T cell receptor (beta chain) is a singleton in its sample. Its specificity is not known. Repertoires were generated with immunoSEQ multiplex PCR, while TCRdb's copy carries only in-frame clones and drops some. The repertoire consists of about 74,000 clones, with less than 85% occurring once and the leading ten covering roughly 1.4%. The data belong to a study of T cells in localized non-small cell lung cancer. Study-wide results and limits: Among the top 100 tumor clones, a median approximately 60 appeared in adjacent lung.

Per germline, CDR1 SGHRS and CDR2 YFSETQ. The V end lost 0 bases, the J end lost 3 bases, and 4 bases lay between the germline ends. This CDR3 is built from 14 residues. This specimen was peripheral blood, taken before any cancer treatment. The origin of this receptor is an older female donor with stage I lung adenocarcinoma. The V and J genes are TRBV5-1 and TRBJ2-6; D gene unclear. CDR3 in DNA: TGCGCCAGCAGCTTGGAGGTTGGGGCCAACGTCCTGACTTTC. Its translation: CASSLEVGANVLTF.